A single sample gave rise to the 14 T cell receptor beta chains below, sequenced in a study of shared T cell receptors in the human thymus. Profiled with immunoSEQ multiplex PCR; TCRdb holds only in-frame clones, not every one. This repertoire shows some 720,000 clones, roughly 90% found once; its top ten account for around 0.0099%. A further study also used this sample, focusing on human thymus T cells.

Material for sequencing was thymocytes. The receptors stem from a boy under two years old with a congenital heart defect.

The chain employs TRBV20-1 and TRBJ1-4; D gene ambiguous. V was trimmed by 0 bases and J by 10 bases, leaving 6 bases between them. The germline V gene encodes CDR1 DFQATT and CDR2 SNEGSKA (reference sequence). This CDR3 region has 11 residues. Here the CDR3 reads CSARDEGKLFF. In nucleotides, the CDR3 is TGCAGTGCTAGAGACGAGGGAAAACTGTTTTTT.

The chain is built from TRBV5-4 and TRBJ2-3; TRBD2 matches 12 bases. The CDR3 sequence is 17 residues long. Germline CDR1 and CDR2: SGHNT and YYREEE (reference sequence). With 1 base clipped from V and 5 bases from J, the junction kept 8 bases outside the gene matches. CDR3 DNA sequence: TGTGCCAGCAGCTTGTTACGTCGGGGACTAGCGGGAGATACGCAGTATTTT. The encoded protein is CASSLLRRGLAGDTQYF. The variable domain in full, with the rest retrieved from reference TRBV5-4 and TRBJ2-3, is ETGVTQSPTHLIKTRGQQVTLRCSSQSGHNTVSWYQQALGQGPQFIFQYYREEENGRGNFPPRFSGLQFPNYSSELNVNALELDDSALYLCASSLLRRGLAGDTQYFGPGTRLTVL.

The chain recombines TRBV28 with TRBJ1-5; D remains unclear. Germline V gene lookup returns CDR1 MDHEN and CDR2 SYDVKM. The CDR3 length is 15 residues. V was shortened by 3 bases and J by 2 bases, with 11 bases between the two germline ends. As DNA, the CDR3 is TGTGCCAGCAGTTTGTGCGGTTGGGGCAATCAGCCCCAGCATTTT. Its protein is CASSLCGWGNQPQHF.

This clone has a single count. The chain uses TRBV6-1 and TRBJ1-2; no clear D. The CDR3 totals 12 residues. The germline V gene encodes CDR1 MNHNS and CDR2 SASEGT. The V end was cut by 6 bases, the J end by 3 bases, with 8 bases between. The CDR3 DNA follows: TGTGCCAGCAGATGGGGAGACTATGGCTACACCTTC. It encodes CASRWGDYGYTF.

J is TRBJ2-3 and V is TRBV30; a possible D gene is TRBD2 (5 bases). Germline loops: CDR1 GTSNPN, CDR2 SVGIG (reference sequence). This CDR3 has 13 residues. V was shortened by 8 bases and J by 1 base, with 13 bases between the two germline ends. The chain's CDR3 is CARRAEGTDTQYF. The CDR3 DNA reads TGTGCCCGGCGAGCGGAAGGCACAGATACGCAGTATTTT. Full variable domain (missing parts from reference TRBV30 and TRBJ2-3): SQTIHQWPATLVQPVGSPLSLECTVEGTSNPNLYWYRQAAGRGLQLLFYSVGIGQISSEVPQNLSASRPQDRQFILSSKKLLLSDSGFYLCARRAEGTDTQYFGPGTRLTVL.

The J gene is TRBJ2-7, the V gene TRBV6-6; 13 bases match TRBD2. This CDR3 comprises 16 residues. Germline trimming cut 0 bases from V and 7 bases from J; bases unmatched to any gene: 6. Germline V gene lookup returns CDR1 MNHNY and CDR2 SVGAGI (reference sequence). As DNA, the CDR3 is TGTGCCAGCAGTTACTCGCCGGGACTAGCGGGGAAGGAGCAGTACTTC. Protein: CASSYSPGLAGKEQYF.

The V gene is TRBV25-1, the J gene TRBJ2-5; 10 bases are a match to TRBD1. CDR3 length: 15 amino acids. CDR1 and CDR2 from the germline V gene are MGHDK and SYGVNS. Trimming took 5 bases from V and 4 from J; bases not matched to a gene: 7. The CDR3 sequence: CASSPRDRGGETQYF. DNA of the CDR3: TGTGCCAGCAGTCCAAGGGACAGGGGAGGAGAGACCCAGTACTTC.

The J gene is TRBJ2-2, the V gene TRBV25-1, with 9 bases lining up with TRBD1. V was clipped by 5 bases and J by 6 bases; unmatched bases: 7. The germline CDR1 and CDR2 sequences are MGHDK and SYGVNS. The length of the CDR3 is 15 residues. This CDR3 is CASSLRQGEPGELFF. CDR3 DNA: TGTGCCAGCAGTCTAAGACAGGGGGAGCCCGGGGAGCTGTTTTTT.

V gene TRBV27 combines with J gene TRBJ2-2; 12 bases are shared with TRBD2. The germline gives CDR1 MNHEY, CDR2 SMNVEV (reference sequence). This CDR3 comprises 17 residues. The trim removed 6 bases at V and 4 bases at J, leaving 9 bases unmatched. CDR3 region: CASSRGTSGPVTGELFF. CDR3 sequence (DNA): TGTGCCAGCAGCCGAGGGACTAGCGGGCCTGTCACCGGGGAGCTGTTTTTT.

This rearrangement joins TRBV18 to TRBJ2-7; 7 nucleotides match TRBD2. V gave up 2 bases and J gave up 0 bases; unmatched junction bases: 4. The germline V gene has CDR1 KGHSH and CDR2 LQKENI. This CDR3 comprises 15 residues. CDR3 amino acids: CASSPWAGDSYEQYF. The CDR3 DNA sequence: TGTGCCAGCTCACCATGGGCGGGAGACTCCTACGAGCAGTACTTC.

The rearrangement joins TRBV7-2 to TRBJ1-1; 8 positions match TRBD1. The ends lost 5 bases at V and 9 bases at J; junction bases unmatched: 17. This CDR3 is built from 16 residues. Germline V gene lookup returns CDR1 SGHTA and CDR2 FQGNSA. The CDR3 sequence is CASSPQGGRMPPQAFF. CDR3 DNA: TGTGCCAGCAGCCCACAGGGGGGACGGATGCCTCCTCAAGCTTTCTTT. Full variable domain (rest looked up from reference TRBV7-2 and TRBJ1-1): GAGVSQSPSNKVTEKGKDVELRCDPISGHTALYWYRQSLGQGLEFLIYFQGNSAPDKSGLPSDRFSAERTGGSVSTLTIQRTQQEDSAVYLCASSPQGGRMPPQAFFGQGTRLTVV.

The chain links TRBV9 to TRBJ2-1; no firm D call. Germline loops: CDR1 SGDLS, CDR2 YYNGEE. Trimming shortened V by 1 base and J by 9 bases, and 8 bases separated the two germline ends. CDR3 length: 12 amino acids. The CDR3 loop reads CASSVSATEQFF. The CDR3 nucleotides are TGTGCCAGCAGCGTATCAGCGACTGAGCAGTTCTTC.

This chain links TRBV6-1 with TRBJ1-1, with no clear D. This CDR3 has 15 residues. The germline CDR1 and CDR2 sequences are MNHNS and SASEGT. V was trimmed by 1 base and J by 1 base, leaving 10 bases between them. Here the CDR3 reads CASSEVASPNTEAFF. CDR3 coding DNA: TGTGCCAGCAGTGAAGTAGCATCTCCGAACACTGAAGCTTTCTTT.

The rearrangement uses TRBV6-5 and TRBJ2-3; 8 bases line up with TRBD1. V gave up 3 bases and J gave up 3 bases; unmatched junction bases: 5. There are 15 residues in the CDR3. Germline V gene data show CDR1 as MNHEY and CDR2 as SVGAGI. Written as DNA, the CDR3 is TGTGCCAGCAGTTATGGCAGGGGGCGAACAGATACGCAGTATTTT. This encodes CASSYGRGRTDTQYF.